This TCR beta chain was sequenced during a study of human T cells and chemical hapten exposure. In its sample, this clonotype was seen many times. J lost 5 bases, V lost 4 bases, and 7 bases had no gene match. Germline lookup yields CDR1 SGHDN and CDR2 FVKESK. CDR3 length: 15 amino acids. TCRdb recomputed calls from the RACE reads with MiXCR, one row per CDR3 protein. The table records 85,000 to 90,000 distinct CDR3 sequences, around 9.6% of them present only once. As to time point: pre-sensitization, week 0. The treatment: therapeutic diphenylcyclopropenone sensitization with weekly scalp DPC. Blood sampling occurred before each patch-test application.

This chain links TRBV14 with TRBJ2-2; the match to TRBD1 covers 7 bases. This specimen consisted of whole blood, obtained in connection with sensitization to the hapten diphenylcyclopropenone (DPC). The TCR originated in a woman between 35 and 50 years old with alopecia areata. Some clones in this sample may be carry-over from other donors' samples. The CDR3 protein is CASSPQGVWTGELFF. CDR3 DNA sequence: TGTGCCAGCAGCCCGCAGGGGGTGTGGACCGGGGAGCTGTTTTTT.